Listed below are T cell receptor beta chains from one sample, sequenced in a study of cytomegalovirus exposure and HLA in healthy donors. Clones were sequenced by immunoSEQ multiplex PCR, and TCRdb holds only the in-frame ones, with some missing. The sample includes about 120,000 clones, roughly 70% of them seen just once. The sequencing input was PBMCs. Receptor source: a man aged 40-55 years in good health and CMV-seropositive. Both conserved end residues are part of each CDR3. A D gene is named only where the DNA matches it firmly. Not every row has a clone size; where given, it reads once, few, many or a size class.

cdr3_aa cdr3_nt d_call j_call v_call clone_size
CASSKQGAPSNQPQHF TGTGCCAGCAGCAAACAGGGGGCTCCTAGCAATCAGCCCCAGCATTTT TRBD1 TRBJ1-5 TRBV28 -
CASSPGVGDTGELFF TGTGCCAGCAGCCCAGGGGTTGGGGACACCGGGGAGCTGTTTTTT - TRBJ2-2 TRBV7-9 -
CAEGGTYGYTF TGTGCCGAGGGGGGGACTTATGGCTACACCTTC - TRBJ1-2 TRBV30 few
CASSLGAGTGLGLEQYF TGTGCCAGCAGCTTGGGAGCCGGGACAGGGTTAGGTTTGGAGCAGTACTTC TRBD1 TRBJ2-7 TRBV5-4 -
CASSRHVYEQFF TGTGCCAGCAGCCGACATGTCTATGAGCAGTTCTTC - TRBJ2-1 TRBV27 -
CASRLRGRDSTYEQYF TGTGCCAGCAGACTGCGGGGCCGGGACTCTACCTACGAGCAGTACTTC - TRBJ2-7 TRBV5-5 -
CASSPGGYGQPQHF TGTGCCAGCTCACCGGGGGGGTATGGTCAGCCCCAGCATTTT - TRBJ1-5 TRBV18 few
CASSYGQGANEQFF TGTGCCAGCAGCTACGGACAGGGGGCGAACGAGCAGTTCTTC TRBD1 TRBJ2-1 TRBV13 -
CASGDRRYYNEQFF TGTGCCAGCGGGGACAGGAGGTACTACAATGAGCAGTTCTTC TRBD1 TRBJ2-1 TRBV5-6 -
CASSPDSNNEQFF TGTGCCAGCAGCCCCGACTCCAACAATGAGCAGTTCTTC - TRBJ2-1 TRBV11-2 -
CCAGGDYGYTF TGTTGTGCAGGGGGTGACTATGGCTACACCTTC TRBD1 TRBJ1-2 TRBV28 -
CASSLVSGNQPQHF TGTGCCAGCAGCTTAGTATCGGGCAATCAGCCCCAGCATTTT - TRBJ1-5 TRBV7-2 once
CASVTGGGGYTF TGTGCCAGTGTGACAGGGGGAGGTGGCTACACCTTC TRBD1 TRBJ1-2 TRBV19 -
CASSLRTVDGRLFF TGTGCCAGCAGCTTGAGGACAGTCGATGGGAGACTGTTTTTT - TRBJ1-4 TRBV5-8 -
CASSERGQWYEQYF TGTGCCAGCAGTGAACGGGGACAGTGGTACGAGCAGTACTTC TRBD1 TRBJ2-7 TRBV25-1 once
CASSYGLDSVQYF TGTGCCAGCAGCTACGGACTAGATTCGGTGCAGTACTTC TRBD2 TRBJ2-7 TRBV5-4 -
CASSSNRGSDTEAFF TGCGCCAGCAGCTCGAACAGGGGGTCGGACACTGAAGCTTTCTTT TRBD1 TRBJ1-1 TRBV5-1 few
CASSVGSFGLAGGAYEQYF TGTGCCAGCAGCGTAGGATCTTTCGGACTAGCGGGAGGTGCCTACGAGCAGTACTTC TRBD2 TRBJ2-7 TRBV9 -
CASSWLAGGHLYNEQFF TGTGCCAGTAGTTGGCTAGCGGGAGGGCACCTCTACAATGAGCAGTTCTTC TRBD2 TRBJ2-1 TRBV19 -
CASSSTRTGGSHEQYF TGTGCCAGCAGTTCCACAAGGACAGGGGGCTCCCACGAGCAGTACTTC TRBD1 TRBJ2-7 TRBV6-6 -
CASSLGGLVETEAFF TGTGCCAGCAGCTTGGGGGGGCTCGTTGAGACTGAAGCTTTCTTT - TRBJ1-1 TRBV5-6 -
CASSRKREGEKLFF TGTGCCAGCAGCCGAAAGAGGGAAGGCGAAAAACTGTTTTTT - TRBJ1-4 TRBV2 -
CASSARDRGLNGYTF TGTGCCAGCAGTGCTAGGGACAGGGGGCTTAATGGCTACACCTTC TRBD1 TRBJ1-2 TRBV6-6 -
CASSSRTSGSSYNEQFF TGCGCCAGCAGCTCCCGGACTAGCGGAAGCTCCTACAATGAGCAGTTCTTC TRBD2 TRBJ2-1 TRBV4-1 -
CASSSPSGGRVSGELFF TGTGCCAGCAGCTCCCCGTCAGGCGGGAGGGTTTCCGGGGAGCTGTTTTTT TRBD2 TRBJ2-2 TRBV7-9 -
CASSEGGTYEQYF TGTGCCAGCAGTGAAGGAGGCACCTACGAGCAGTACTTC - TRBJ2-7 TRBV6-1 -
CASSPYPTGAYEQYF TGTGCCAGCAGCCCCTATCCTACAGGGGCCTACGAGCAGTACTTC TRBD1 TRBJ2-7 TRBV11-2 -
CASAPVGQYSNQPQHF TGTGCTAGTGCCCCTGTAGGACAGTATAGCAATCAGCCCCAGCATTTT - TRBJ1-5 TRBV12-5 -
CASVQGESQPQHF TGTGCCAGCGTGCAGGGGGAATCGCAGCCCCAGCATTTT TRBD1 TRBJ1-5 TRBV6-6 -
CASRPQGETYEQYF TGTGCCAGCAGACCACAGGGGGAGACCTACGAGCAGTACTTC TRBD1 TRBJ2-7 TRBV6-5 once
CASSLSGRDYNEQFF TGTGCCAGCAGCCTTAGCGGCAGAGACTACAATGAGCAGTTCTTC - TRBJ2-1 TRBV28 -
CASSSPDRGRSDYGYTF TGTGCCAGTAGTTCGCCGGACAGGGGGCGGTCTGACTATGGCTACACCTTC TRBD1 TRBJ1-2 TRBV19 -
CSARFRETQYF TGCAGTGCTAGATTTCGGGAGACCCAGTACTTC - TRBJ2-5 TRBV20-1 -
CASSEAATGGDADTQYF TGTGCCAGCAGTGAAGCCGCGACAGGGGGCGATGCAGATACGCAGTATTTT TRBD1 TRBJ2-3 TRBV2 -
CASTTGSYEQYF TGTGCCAGCACTACAGGGTCCTACGAGCAGTACTTC - TRBJ2-7 TRBV6-5 -
CASSLGAGVADTQYF TGTGCCAGCAGCTTAGGGGCAGGGGTAGCAGATACGCAGTATTTT - TRBJ2-3 TRBV7-9 -
CASSFWDRLNTEAFF TGTGCCAGCAGCTTTTGGGACAGGTTGAACACTGAAGCTTTCTTT TRBD1 TRBJ1-1 TRBV5-5 -
CASSRPATGAYGYTF TGTGCCAGCAGCCGTCCCGCTACAGGGGCCTATGGCTACACCTTC TRBD1 TRBJ1-2 TRBV7-9 -
CASTSSGANVLTF TGTGCCAGCACTAGCTCTGGGGCCAACGTCCTGACTTTC - TRBJ2-6 TRBV7-9 -
CASSQDGAGSGYTF TGTGCCAGCAGCCAAGATGGGGCAGGTTCTGGCTACACCTTC - TRBJ1-2 TRBV4-2 once
CASSPFPPGTGFGETQYF TGCGCCAGCAGCCCATTTCCTCCCGGGACAGGCTTCGGAGAGACCCAGTACTTC TRBD1 TRBJ2-5 TRBV4-3 -
CASSLWAGPNTEAFF TGCGCCAGCAGCTTGTGGGCCGGCCCGAACACTGAAGCTTTCTTT - TRBJ1-1 TRBV5-1 -
CASSRGSYEQYF TGTGCCAGCAGCCGCGGCTCCTACGAGCAGTACTTC - TRBJ2-7 TRBV14 -
CASSHPESEKNTEAFF TGTGCCAGCAGCCACCCCGAGTCGGAGAAGAACACTGAAGCTTTCTTT - TRBJ1-1 TRBV5-4 -
CASSVGWDIGNTEAFF TGTGCCAGCAGCGTAGGATGGGACATTGGGAACACTGAAGCTTTCTTT - TRBJ1-1 TRBV7-9 -
CASSFGDSYNEQFF TGTGCCAGCAGTTTCGGAGACTCCTACAATGAGCAGTTCTTC - TRBJ2-1 TRBV27 -
CASSLAGGGTTNEKLFF TGTGCCAGCAGCTTAGCAGGGGGCGGCACAACTAATGAAAAACTGTTTTTT TRBD1 TRBJ1-4 TRBV7-2 -
CASSLLGQVTEAFF TGTGCCAGCAGTCTCCTTGGACAGGTCACTGAAGCTTTCTTT TRBD1 TRBJ1-1 TRBV6-5 -
CASSATGGKETQYF TGTGCCAGCAGCGCGACAGGGGGCAAAGAGACCCAGTACTTC TRBD1 TRBJ2-5 TRBV9 -
CAISERPGQGSPSNYGYTF TGTGCCATCAGTGAGCGTCCGGGACAGGGGTCGCCGAGTAACTATGGCTACACCTTC TRBD1 TRBJ1-2 TRBV10-3 -
CASSLSSGFQETQYF TGCGCCAGCAGCTTGTCGAGCGGGTTCCAAGAGACCCAGTACTTC - TRBJ2-5 TRBV5-1 -
CAWSVRQGDGYTF TGTGCCTGGAGTGTAAGACAGGGGGATGGCTACACCTTC TRBD1 TRBJ1-2 TRBV30 -
CAWSVRGFTGELFF TGTGCCTGGAGTGTACGAGGGTTCACCGGGGAGCTGTTTTTT - TRBJ2-2 TRBV30 -
CASSLPGRNEKLFF TGTGCCAGCAGCTTACCGGGTCGTAATGAAAAACTGTTTTTT - TRBJ1-4 TRBV7-9 -
CASSLAAGEAFF TGTGCCAGCAGCTTGGCTGCAGGGGAAGCTTTCTTT - TRBJ1-1 TRBV5-4 once
CASSLAVQGGNYGYTF TGTGCCAGCAGTTTGGCGGTACAGGGCGGTAACTATGGCTACACCTTC - TRBJ1-2 TRBV28 -
CASSLTGGGEKLFF TGTGCCAGCAGTTTGACAGGGGGCGGTGAAAAACTGTTTTTT TRBD1 TRBJ1-4 TRBV28 -
CASSLRVFHGREYGNEQFF TGTGCCAGCAGCTTAAGAGTCTTCCACGGGCGGGAGTATGGCAATGAGCAGTTCTTC TRBD2 TRBJ2-1 TRBV11-2 -